A single sample gave rise to the 25 T cell receptor beta chains below, sequenced in a study of cytomegalovirus exposure and HLA in healthy donors. Only in-frame clones appear in the TCRdb table, and some are missing; sequencing was by immunoSEQ multiplex PCR. Here the sample spans about 250,000 clones, more than 75% being singletons. The specimen was PBMCs. The source of these receptors is a man between 18 and 29 years old in good health and CMV-seropositive.

This clone was picked up one time. The chain has TRBV7-9 and TRBJ2-3, with TRBD2 matching over 13 bases. Germline V lookup: CDR1 SEHNR, CDR2 FQNEAQ (reference sequence). The J segment lost 3 bases and the V segment lost 5 bases, leaving 5 bases of the junction unmatched. This CDR3 is built from 16 residues. Here the CDR3 reads CASSAGLAGVTDTQYF. The CDR3 nucleotides are TGTGCCAGCAGCGCCGGACTAGCGGGAGTTACAGATACGCAGTATTTT.

The chain recombines TRBV6-4 with TRBJ2-6; 7 nucleotides agree with TRBD2. CDR1 is MRHNA, CDR2 SNTAGT, per germline. The V segment lost 2 bases and the J segment 4 bases; nucleotides outside the gene matches: 8. The length of the CDR3 is 17 residues. CDR3 loop: CASSDAAGVIGANVLTF. Here the CDR3 DNA reads TGTGCCAGCAGTGACGCGGCGGGAGTGATCGGGGCCAACGTCCTGACTTTC.

This chain uses TRBV5-1 with TRBJ2-1, with no clear D. The germline V gene encodes CDR1 SGHRS and CDR2 YFSETQ. The length of the CDR3 is 13 residues. V was pared by 4 bases and J by 9 bases, with 14 bases between. CDR3 nucleotides: TGCGCCAGCAGCAATGAGCGCCACAGTGAGCAGTTCTTC. Amino acids: CASSNERHSEQFF. Supplemented by reference TRBV5-1 and TRBJ2-1, the full variable domain reads KAGVTQTPRYLIKTRGQQVTLSCSPISGHRSVSWYQQTPGQGLQFLFEYFSETQRNKGNFPGRFSGRQFSNSRSEMNVSTLELGDSALYLCASSNERHSEQFFGPGTRLTVL.

This clone was seen once. The rearrangement uses TRBV6-1 and TRBJ1-1, with D possibly TRBD1 on 6 matching bases. The CDR3 consists of 14 residues. Germline V gene lookup returns CDR1 MNHNS and CDR2 SASEGT. Trimming cost V 6 bases and J 4 bases, with 15 bases left between them. CDR3 in amino acids: CASRQGRGATEAFF. The CDR3 coding sequence is TGTGCCAGCAGACAGGGCCGAGGGGCCACTGAAGCTTTCTTT.

Worth noting for this clone: The same CDR3 can be traced to other DNA sequences in this sample. The V call is TRBV15, the J call TRBJ1-1; no reliable D call. Looked up from germline, CDR1 is LNHNV and CDR2 is YYDKDF (reference sequence). The V end was cut by 1 base, the J end by 0 bases, with 6 bases between. CDR3 length: 14 residues. The CDR3 protein is CATSRAGLNTEAFF. As DNA, the CDR3 is TGTGCCACCAGCAGAGCTGGATTGAACACTGAAGCTTTCTTT.

Notes on this clone: This likely comes from a read error, as the CDR3 has no conserved phenylalanine or tryptophan at its end. The DNA is omitted, as the CDR3 cannot be located on it reliably, and the CDR3 follows TCRdb's listing. The V call is TRBV28, the J call TRBJ1-1; the tabulated D call, TRBD1, remains unverified against the DNA. Germline V gene sequence: CDR1 MDHEN, CDR2 SYDVKM. Counting both end residues, the CDR3 totals 13 amino acids. CDR3 protein: CASRTGTGKGKIL.

The chain joins TRBV29-1 to TRBJ2-7, with 8 bases fitting TRBD1. Germline V gene lookup returns CDR1 SQVTM and CDR2 ANQGSEA. The CDR3 runs to 12 residues. V was pared by 3 bases and J by 5 bases, with 3 bases of the junction left unmatched. The chain's CDR3 is CSVEWTGNEQYF. The CDR3 DNA sequence: TGCAGCGTTGAGTGGACAGGGAACGAGCAGTACTTC.

The rearrangement uses TRBV4-1 and TRBJ2-1; 10 bases are shared with TRBD2. Germline trimming cut 3 bases from V and 6 bases from J; bases unmatched to any gene: 11. The CDR3 has 17 residues. CDR1 and CDR2 from the germline V gene are MGHRA and YSYEKL. The CDR3 protein is CASSQTPSGRVINEQFF. The CDR3 bases are TGCGCCAGCAGCCAGACACCAAGCGGGAGGGTAATCAATGAGCAGTTCTTC.

The chain recombines TRBV5-6 with TRBJ2-1, with TRBD2 as a possible D gene (5 bases). In germline, CDR1 is SGHDT, CDR2 YYEEEE. The CDR3 is 12 amino acids. Between the trimmed V and J ends, which lost 4 bases and 8 bases, there was a span of 10 bases. Written as DNA, the CDR3 is TGTGCCAGCAGCCTGACGGGATATGAGCAGTTCTTC. Translated, it gives CASSLTGYEQFF.

The chain has TRBV29-1 and TRBJ2-2; 7 bases line up with TRBD2. This CDR3 is 13 amino acids long. V was clipped by 4 bases and J by 4 bases; unmatched bases: 3. The germline V gene encodes CDR1 SQVTM and CDR2 ANQGSEA. CDR3 sequence reads: CSVGRGSTGELFF. CDR3 sequence (DNA): TGCAGCGTTGGGCGGGGGAGCACCGGGGAGCTGTTTTTT.

The V call is TRBV28, the J call TRBJ2-1; 10 bases match TRBD2. The CDR3 spans 16 residues. Germline V CDR1 and CDR2: MDHEN, SYDVKM. Germline trimming cut 6 bases from V and 7 bases from J; bases unmatched to any gene: 12. This chain's CDR3 is CASRLPGLAWENEQFF. For the CDR3, the DNA is TGTGCCAGCAGATTACCGGGACTAGCGTGGGAAAATGAGCAGTTCTTC.

The rearrangement links TRBV18 to TRBJ2-2; D tentatively fits TRBD1 or TRBD2 (5 bases each). CDR1 and CDR2 from the germline V gene are KGHSH and LQKENI. CDR3 size: 14 residues. Trimming took 2 bases from V and 7 from J, leaving 11 bases between them. The DNA of the CDR3 is TGTGCCAGCTCACCAACAGGAGGCCACGGGGAGCTGTTTTTT. Amino acids: CASSPTGGHGELFF.

This chain links TRBV6-1 with TRBJ2-7; D is unclear. This CDR3 is 14 amino acids long. Germline V lookup: CDR1 MNHNS, CDR2 SASEGT. The V end lost 1 base, the J end lost 3 bases, and 10 bases lay between the germline ends. The CDR3 loop is CASSEVGGHYEQYF. CDR3 coding DNA: TGTGCCAGCAGTGAAGTAGGTGGGCACTACGAGCAGTACTTC.

The V gene is TRBV15, the J gene TRBJ1-5, with TRBD1 matching 11 bases. CDR1 LNHNV and CDR2 YYDKDF come from the germline V gene (reference sequence). The CDR3 length is 15 residues. J lost 7 bases, V lost 1 base, and 3 bases had no gene match. The CDR3, as DNA: TGTGCCACCAGCAGAGGGACAGGGGGCGACCAGCCCCAGCATTTT. As protein: CATSRGTGGDQPQHF. Full variable domain (outside the CDR3, taken from reference TRBV15 and TRBJ1-5): DAMVIQNPRYQVTQFGKPVTLSCSQTLNHNVMYWYQQKSSQAPKLLFHYYDKDFNNEADTPDNFQSRRPNTSFCFLDIRSPGLGDTAMYLCATSRGTGGDQPQHFGDGTRLSIL.

This chain uses TRBV29-1 with TRBJ2-2; possibly TRBD1 for D (5 bases). Germline lookup yields CDR1 SQVTM and CDR2 ANQGSEA. Between the trimmed V and J ends, which lost 4 bases and 8 bases, there was a span of 14 bases. The CDR3 is made up of 13 amino acids. The CDR3 DNA reads as TGCAGCGTTGCCCAGGGAAGATCAGGGGAGCTGTTTTTT. Translated: CSVAQGRSGELFF.

The rearrangement uses TRBV5-1 and TRBJ2-3; 8 nucleotides agree with TRBD1. CDR3 size: 17 residues. Germline V lookup: CDR1 SGHRS, CDR2 YFSETQ. Trimming took 0 bases from V and 1 from J; bases not matched to a gene: 7. This CDR3 is CASSLGSSGGRTDTQYF. CDR3 DNA sequence: TGCGCCAGCAGCTTGGGATCGTCAGGGGGCCGCACAGATACGCAGTATTTT.

The chain uses TRBV4-2 and TRBJ2-2; D not certain. CDR3 size: 14 residues. Looked up from germline, CDR1 is LGHNA and CDR2 is YNFKEQ. V was shortened by 4 bases and J by 0 bases, with 6 bases between the two germline ends. The CDR3 loop is CASSPGTNTGELFF. The CDR3 bases are TGTGCCAGCAGCCCTGGAACGAACACCGGGGAGCTGTTTTTT.

V and J are TRBV7-2 and TRBJ2-7; the D is unclear. This CDR3 has 15 residues. Deletions cut 1 base from V and 5 bases from J, with 15 bases between. Germline V gene data show CDR1 as SGHTA and CDR2 as FQGNSA. The CDR3 DNA is TGTGCCAGCAGCTTAGTTTCGGACCTGAGAAACGAGCAGTACTTC. Encoded protein: CASSLVSDLRNEQYF.

This clone was seen a single time. The genes are TRBV11-2 and TRBJ2-4; D unresolved. This CDR3 has 14 residues. Per the germline V gene, CDR1 is SGHAT and CDR2 is FQNNGV. Trimming stripped 0 bases from V and 0 bases from J, with 3 bases between. The chain's CDR3 is CASSLELAKNIQYF. CDR3 DNA sequence: TGTGCCAGCAGCTTAGAATTAGCCAAAAACATTCAGTACTTC.

The rearrangement links TRBV7-9 to TRBJ2-1, with TRBD1 identical over 7 bases. Germline CDR1 reads SEHNR; CDR2 reads FQNEAQ (reference sequence). The CDR3 runs 14 residues. V lost 4 bases to trimming and J lost 3 bases; unmatched junction nucleotides: 3. The CDR3 protein is CASSSGDSYNEQFF. CDR3 DNA sequence: TGTGCCAGCAGCTCAGGGGACAGCTACAATGAGCAGTTCTTC.

This clone came up a few times. The V call is TRBV27, the J call TRBJ2-7; D call uncertain. The germline gives CDR1 MNHEY, CDR2 SMNVEV (reference sequence). The CDR3 totals 11 residues. Trimming removed 2 bases from V and 3 bases from J, with 2 bases in between. CDR3 DNA sequence: TGTGCCAGCAGTTTACACTACGAGCAGTACTTC. It translates to CASSLHYEQYF.

The CDR3 coding sequence is TGTGCAAGTCGCTTAGATCCGGGAGCCAACGAGCAGTACTTC. This gives the protein CASRLDPGANEQYF. The chain combines TRBV12-2 with TRBJ2-7; the tabulated D call, TRBD2, remains unverified against the DNA. TRBV12-2 is a listed pseudogene. The CDR3 covers 14 residues.

This chain connects TRBV27 to TRBJ2-7; TRBD1 matches 7 bases. After removal of 5 bases from V and 5 bases from J, the junction contained 6 bases not matched to a gene. Germline V gene lookup returns CDR1 MNHEY and CDR2 SMNVEV (reference sequence). The CDR3 sequence is 13 residues long. The CDR3 here is CASSPRDRDEQYF. The CDR3 nucleotides read TGTGCCAGCAGTCCCCGGGACAGAGACGAGCAGTACTTC.

J is TRBJ2-7 and V is TRBV27, with 7 nucleotides matching TRBD1. Per the germline V gene, CDR1 is MNHEY and CDR2 is SMNVEV (reference sequence). This CDR3 has 16 residues. J was trimmed by 4 bases and V by 3 bases; bases with no gene match: 12. The CDR3 DNA is TGTGCCAGCAGTTTGAACCGGGACAGCTTTTCTTACGAGCAGTACTTC. Its translation is CASSLNRDSFSYEQYF.

This chain uses TRBV7-2 with TRBJ1-3; 10 bases fit TRBD1. Germline-derived CDR1 and CDR2 are SGHTA and FQGNSA. V shed 2 bases, J shed 1 base, and the junction held 5 bases outside the gene matches. CDR3 length equals 17 residues. The DNA for the CDR3 is TGTGCCAGCAGCTTATTTGGGACAGGGGCGTCTGGAAACACCATATATTTT. The encoded protein is CASSLFGTGASGNTIYF.